This T cell receptor (beta chain) was observed in a study of technical replicates of blood from a handful of donors (dated by TCRdb to 2017 to 2019). The table lists this clone with a count of one. No cognate antigen has been identified for it. No qualities accompany the bases; no much larger clone lies one base away. There are 14 amino acids in the CDR3, from cysteine to phenylalanine inclusive. Only the CDR3 DNA stays, 42 bases, in frame from base 1. The germline V and J ends show losses of 6 bases and 7 bases respectively, and no gene match explains 8 bases of the junction. In the germline V gene, CDR1 corresponds to SGDLS and CDR2 to YYNGEE. To prepare the library, the immunoSEQ multiplex PCR assay was applied. TCRdb carries this immuneACCESS record with in-frame sequences only. Its versions omit some clonotypes, under half of them owing to an unresolved V gene in the studies checked, with the rest unexplained. Recorded for this sample are under 65,000 clones; roughly 95% of them occurred a single time. About 0.41% of the sample rests with the top ten.

Recombination connected TRBV9 to TRBJ1-1, with 11 bases matching TRBD1. This clonotype originated in a human donor in good health. Sequenced: T cells isolated from PBMCs. The DNA sequence follows: TGTGCCAGCACCATATCCGGGACAGGGGGTGAAGCTTTCTTT. Translated, it gives CASTISGTGGEAFF.